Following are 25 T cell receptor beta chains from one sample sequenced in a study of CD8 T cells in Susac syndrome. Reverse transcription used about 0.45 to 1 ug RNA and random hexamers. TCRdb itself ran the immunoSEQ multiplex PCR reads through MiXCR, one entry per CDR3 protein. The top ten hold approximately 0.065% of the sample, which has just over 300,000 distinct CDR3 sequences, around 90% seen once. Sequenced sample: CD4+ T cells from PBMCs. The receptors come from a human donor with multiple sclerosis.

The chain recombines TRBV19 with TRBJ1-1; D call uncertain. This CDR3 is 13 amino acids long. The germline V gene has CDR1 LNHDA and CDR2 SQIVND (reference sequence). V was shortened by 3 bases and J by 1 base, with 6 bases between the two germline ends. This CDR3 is CASSIIQNTEAFF. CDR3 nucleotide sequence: TGTGCCAGTAGTATTATACAGAACACTGAAGCTTTCTTT.

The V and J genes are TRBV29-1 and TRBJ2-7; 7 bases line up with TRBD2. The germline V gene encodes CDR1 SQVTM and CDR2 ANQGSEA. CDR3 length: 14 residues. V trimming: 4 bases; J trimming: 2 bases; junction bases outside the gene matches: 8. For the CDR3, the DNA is TGCAGCGTTGGCGCTAGCGGCTACGCCTACGAGCAGTACTTC. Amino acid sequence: CSVGASGYAYEQYF.

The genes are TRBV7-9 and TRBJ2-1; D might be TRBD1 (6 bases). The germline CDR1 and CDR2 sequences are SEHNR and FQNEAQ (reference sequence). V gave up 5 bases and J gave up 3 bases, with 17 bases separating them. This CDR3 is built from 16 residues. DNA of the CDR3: TGTGCCAGCAGCCCACAAACAGGGACCCTCTACAATGAGCAGTTCTTC. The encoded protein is CASSPQTGTLYNEQFF.

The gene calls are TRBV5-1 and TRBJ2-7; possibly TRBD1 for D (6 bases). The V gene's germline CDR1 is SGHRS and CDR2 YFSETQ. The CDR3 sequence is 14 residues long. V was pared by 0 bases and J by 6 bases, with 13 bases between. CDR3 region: CASSLDRDRGEQYF. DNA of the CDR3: TGCGCCAGCAGCTTGGACAGGGATAGAGGCGAGCAGTACTTC.

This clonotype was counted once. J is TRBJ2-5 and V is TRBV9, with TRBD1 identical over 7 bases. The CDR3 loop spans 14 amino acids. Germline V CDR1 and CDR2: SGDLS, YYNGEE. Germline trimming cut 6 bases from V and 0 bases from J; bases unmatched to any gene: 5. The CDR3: CASNRDSYQETQYF. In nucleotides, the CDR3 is TGTGCCAGCAACCGGGACAGCTACCAAGAGACCCAGTACTTC.

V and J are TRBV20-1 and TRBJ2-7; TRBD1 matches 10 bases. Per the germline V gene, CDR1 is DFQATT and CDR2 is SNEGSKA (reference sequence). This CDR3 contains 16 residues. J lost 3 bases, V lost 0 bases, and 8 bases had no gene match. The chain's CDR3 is CSARDHMGDRGYEQYF. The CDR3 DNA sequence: TGCAGTGCTAGAGATCATATGGGGGACAGGGGCTACGAGCAGTACTTC.

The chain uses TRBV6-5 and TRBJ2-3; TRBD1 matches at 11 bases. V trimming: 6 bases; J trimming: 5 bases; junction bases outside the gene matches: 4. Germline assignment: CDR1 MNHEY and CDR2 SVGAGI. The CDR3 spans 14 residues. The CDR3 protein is CASRDRGRRDTQYF. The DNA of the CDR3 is TGTGCCAGCAGGGACAGGGGGCGAAGAGATACGCAGTATTTT.

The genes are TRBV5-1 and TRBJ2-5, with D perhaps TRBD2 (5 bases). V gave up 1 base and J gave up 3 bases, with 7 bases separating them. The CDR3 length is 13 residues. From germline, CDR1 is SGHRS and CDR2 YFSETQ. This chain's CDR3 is CASSLPSKETQYF. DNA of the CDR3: TGCGCCAGCAGCTTGCCTAGCAAAGAGACCCAGTACTTC. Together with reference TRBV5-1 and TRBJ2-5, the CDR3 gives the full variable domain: KAGVTQTPRYLIKTRGQQVTLSCSPISGHRSVSWYQQTPGQGLQFLFEYFSETQRNKGNFPGRFSGRQFSNSRSEMNVSTLELGDSALYLCASSLPSKETQYFGPGTRLLVL.

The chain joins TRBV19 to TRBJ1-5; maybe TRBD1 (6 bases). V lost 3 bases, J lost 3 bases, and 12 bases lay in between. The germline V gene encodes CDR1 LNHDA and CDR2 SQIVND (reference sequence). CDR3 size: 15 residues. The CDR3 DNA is TGTGCCAGTAGTATGGGGGGCATCCTCAATCAGCCCCAGCATTTT. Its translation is CASSMGGILNQPQHF. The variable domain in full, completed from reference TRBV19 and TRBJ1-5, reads DGGITQSPKYLFRKEGQNVTLSCEQNLNHDAMYWYRQDPGQGLRLIYYSQIVNDFQKGDIAEGYSVSREKKESFPLTVTSAQKNPTAFYLCASSMGGILNQPQHFGDGTRLSIL.

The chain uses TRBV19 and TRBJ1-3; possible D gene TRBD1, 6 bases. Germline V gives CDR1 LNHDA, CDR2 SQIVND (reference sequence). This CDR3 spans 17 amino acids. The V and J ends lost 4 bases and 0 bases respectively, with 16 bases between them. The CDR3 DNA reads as TGTGCCAGTAGTAGCGCTTACGGACAGAGCTCTGGAAACACCATATATTTT. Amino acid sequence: CASSSAYGQSSGNTIYF. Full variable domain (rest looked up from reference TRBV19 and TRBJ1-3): DGGITQSPKYLFRKEGQNVTLSCEQNLNHDAMYWYRQDPGQGLRLIYYSQIVNDFQKGDIAEGYSVSREKKESFPLTVTSAQKNPTAFYLCASSSAYGQSSGNTIYFGEGSWLTVV.

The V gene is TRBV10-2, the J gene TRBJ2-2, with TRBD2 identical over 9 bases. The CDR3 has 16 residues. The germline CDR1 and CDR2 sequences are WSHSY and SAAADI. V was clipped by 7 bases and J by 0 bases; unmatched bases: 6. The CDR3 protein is CASKVAGDSNTGELFF. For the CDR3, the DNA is TGCGCCAGCAAAGTAGCGGGAGATTCGAACACCGGGGAGCTGTTTTTT.

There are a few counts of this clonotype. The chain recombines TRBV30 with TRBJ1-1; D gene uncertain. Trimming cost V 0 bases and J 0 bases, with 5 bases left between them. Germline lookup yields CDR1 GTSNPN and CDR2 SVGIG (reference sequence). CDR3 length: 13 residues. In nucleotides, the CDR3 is TGTGCCTGGAGTGTGCATATGAACACTGAAGCTTTCTTT. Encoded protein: CAWSVHMNTEAFF.

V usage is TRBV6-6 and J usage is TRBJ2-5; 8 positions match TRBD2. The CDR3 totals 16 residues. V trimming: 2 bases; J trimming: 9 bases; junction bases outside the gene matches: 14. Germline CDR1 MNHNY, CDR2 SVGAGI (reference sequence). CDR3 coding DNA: TGTGCCAGCAGTTACCCGTCCGGGACTAGGGCCCAGTCCCAGTACTTC. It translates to CASSYPSGTRAQSQYF.

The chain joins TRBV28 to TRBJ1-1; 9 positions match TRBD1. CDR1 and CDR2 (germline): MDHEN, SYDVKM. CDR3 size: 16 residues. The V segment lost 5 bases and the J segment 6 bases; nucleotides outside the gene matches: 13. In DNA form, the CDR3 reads TGTGCCAGCAGTCGCCTGGGGACAGGGCTCGACGCTGAAGCTTTCTTT. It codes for CASSRLGTGLDAEAFF. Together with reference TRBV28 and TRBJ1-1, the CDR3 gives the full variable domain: DVKVTQSSRYLVKRTGEKVFLECVQDMDHENMFWYRQDPGLGLRLIYFSYDVKMKEKGDIPEGYSVSREKKERFSLILESASTNQTSMYLCASSRLGTGLDAEAFFGQGTRLTVV.

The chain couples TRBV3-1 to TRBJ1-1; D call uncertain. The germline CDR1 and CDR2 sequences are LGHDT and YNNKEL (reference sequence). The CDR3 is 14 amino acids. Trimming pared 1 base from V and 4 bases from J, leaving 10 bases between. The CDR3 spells CASSQGPPGTEAFF. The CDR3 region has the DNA TGTGCCAGCAGCCAAGGCCCGCCGGGCACTGAAGCTTTCTTT.

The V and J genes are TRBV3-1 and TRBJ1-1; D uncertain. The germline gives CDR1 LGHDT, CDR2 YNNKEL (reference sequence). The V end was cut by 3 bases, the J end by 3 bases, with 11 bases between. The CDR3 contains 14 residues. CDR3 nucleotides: TGTGCCAGCAGCCACCACCCGGCGGACACTGAAGCTTTCTTT. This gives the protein CASSHHPADTEAFF.

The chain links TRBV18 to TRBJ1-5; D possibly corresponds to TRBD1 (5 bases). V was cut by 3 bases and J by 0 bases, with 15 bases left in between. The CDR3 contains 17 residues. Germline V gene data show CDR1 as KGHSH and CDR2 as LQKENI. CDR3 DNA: TGTGCCAGCTCACCCTCCGGTGGCGGACATAGCAATCAGCCCCAGCATTTT. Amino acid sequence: CASSPSGGGHSNQPQHF.

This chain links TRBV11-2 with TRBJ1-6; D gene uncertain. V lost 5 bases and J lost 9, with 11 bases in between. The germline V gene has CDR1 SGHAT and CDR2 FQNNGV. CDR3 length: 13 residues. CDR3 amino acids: CASSPWAASPLHF. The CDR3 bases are TGTGCCAGCAGCCCCTGGGCAGCTTCACCCCTCCACTTT.

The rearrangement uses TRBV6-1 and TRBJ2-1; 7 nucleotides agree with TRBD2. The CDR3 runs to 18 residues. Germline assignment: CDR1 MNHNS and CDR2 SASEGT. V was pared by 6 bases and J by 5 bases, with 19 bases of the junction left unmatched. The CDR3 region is CASRTRSGVGATHNEQFF. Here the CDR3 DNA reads TGTGCCAGCAGAACCCGGAGCGGGGTAGGGGCCACACACAATGAGCAGTTCTTC.

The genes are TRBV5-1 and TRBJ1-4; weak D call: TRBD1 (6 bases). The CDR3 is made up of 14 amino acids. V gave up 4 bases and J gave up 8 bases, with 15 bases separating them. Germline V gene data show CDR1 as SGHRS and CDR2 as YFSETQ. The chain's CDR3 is CASSEQGGGEKLFF. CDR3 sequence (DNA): TGCGCCAGCAGCGAACAGGGTGGTGGAGAAAAACTGTTTTTT.

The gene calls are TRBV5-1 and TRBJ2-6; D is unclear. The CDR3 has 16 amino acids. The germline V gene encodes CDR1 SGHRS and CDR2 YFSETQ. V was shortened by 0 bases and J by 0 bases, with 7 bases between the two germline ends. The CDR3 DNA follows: TGCGCCAGCAGCTTGGGCGTCAGCTCTGGGGCCAACGTCCTGACTTTC. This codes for CASSLGVSSGANVLTF.

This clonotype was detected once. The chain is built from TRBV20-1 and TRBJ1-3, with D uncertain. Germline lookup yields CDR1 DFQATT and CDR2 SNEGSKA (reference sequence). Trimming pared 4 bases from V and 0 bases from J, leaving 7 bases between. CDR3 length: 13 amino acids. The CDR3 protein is CSATGSSGNTIYF. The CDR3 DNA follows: TGCAGTGCTACCGGGAGCTCTGGAAACACCATATATTTT.

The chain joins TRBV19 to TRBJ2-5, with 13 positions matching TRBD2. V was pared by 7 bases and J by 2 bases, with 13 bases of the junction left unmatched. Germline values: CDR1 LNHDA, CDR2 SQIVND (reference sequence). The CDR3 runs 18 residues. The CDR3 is CASTPGRLAGGLQETQYF. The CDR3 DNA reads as TGTGCCAGTACCCCCGGCCGACTAGCGGGGGGTCTACAAGAGACCCAGTACTTC.

CDR3 DNA sequence: TGTGCCAGCAGCCCGCACGGGTTGAACTATGGCTACACCTTC. Translating gives CASSPHGLNYGYTF. This chain links TRBV7-2 with TRBJ1-2; D call uncertain. Germline values: CDR1 SGHTA, CDR2 FQGNSA. The CDR3 has 14 residues. Deletions cut 5 bases from V and 2 bases from J, with 12 bases between.

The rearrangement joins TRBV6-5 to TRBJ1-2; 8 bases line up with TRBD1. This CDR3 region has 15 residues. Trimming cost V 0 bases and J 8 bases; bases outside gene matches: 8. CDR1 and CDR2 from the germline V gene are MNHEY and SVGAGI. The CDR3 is CASSYSPTGGNGYTF. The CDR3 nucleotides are TGTGCCAGCAGTTACTCTCCAACAGGGGGTAACGGCTACACCTTC.